This T cell receptor (beta chain) was documented in a study of CD8 T cells in ankylosing spondylitis. Many counts were recorded for this clonotype. Its antigen is unknown. There are 15 residues in the CDR3. After removal of 0 bases from V and 2 bases from J, the junction contained 0 bases not matched to a gene. Looked up from germline, CDR1 is LGHDT and CDR2 is YNNKEL (reference sequence). Quantitative 5'-RACE was performed with molecular barcodes, and it yielded the TCR beta libraries. TCRdb processed the 5' RACE reads anew with MiXCR; each CDR3 protein has one entry. The repertoire has 150,000 to 200,000 distinct CDR3 sequences, 9.5% to 13% of them found once; the top ten carry roughly 29%. Findings and limits, study-wide: The authors found the disease-linked clones to be CD8+ and relatively rare in peripheral blood.

The J gene is TRBJ2-3, the V gene TRBV3-1, with 9 bases that match TRBD2. The receptor was derived from a male donor with ankylosing spondylitis or in good health (not recorded which). Source material: blood, either unsorted or a sorted T cell fraction (not recorded which). The CDR3 here is CASSQEGLATDTQYF. The CDR3 coding sequence is TGTGCCAGCAGCCAAGAGGGACTAGCCACAGATACGCAGTATTTT.